What follows are 20 T cell receptor beta chains derived from one specimen sequenced in a study of blood T cell repertoires in COVID-19. Produced via immunoSEQ multiplex PCR; TCRdb's table is partial and in-frame only. The sample lists 150,000 or so clones, about 73% occurring once. Source material: peripheral blood. All receptors come from a man at least 80 years old with acute or convalescent COVID-19.

The chain couples TRBV7-2 to TRBJ2-4; 7 nucleotides match TRBD1. The CDR3 runs 14 residues. Trimming at V came to 3 bases and at J to 8 bases, leaving 7 bases not matched to a gene. The germline V gene encodes CDR1 SGHTA and CDR2 FQGNSA. CDR3 protein: CASSFNPGGDIQYF. The CDR3 nucleotides read TGTGCCAGCAGCTTTAATCCAGGGGGTGACATTCAGTACTTC.

CDR3 bases: TGCAGCGTGGTCGGGGGAGCTGAGCAGTTCTTC. Translated, it gives CSVVGGAEQFF. V usage is TRBV29-1 and J usage is TRBJ2-1; D may be TRBD2 (6 bases). Germline V gene sequence: CDR1 SQVTM, CDR2 ANQGSEA. Trimming cost V 6 bases and J 9 bases, with 12 bases left between them. This CDR3 is 11 amino acids long.

V usage is TRBV27 and J usage is TRBJ2-5, with TRBD2 identical over 14 bases. Unmatched junction bases numbered 2, after V lost 4 bases and J lost 4 bases. The germline CDR1 and CDR2 sequences are MNHEY and SMNVEV (reference sequence). This CDR3 region has 15 residues. This chain's CDR3 is CASSSGLAGGETQYF. The CDR3 DNA follows: TGTGCCAGCAGTTCTGGACTAGCGGGGGGAGAGACCCAGTACTTC.

This chain joins TRBV7-6 and TRBJ2-2; 8 bases are shared with TRBD1. V shed 5 bases, J shed 7 bases, and the junction held 3 bases outside the gene matches. There are 13 residues in the CDR3. From germline, CDR1 is SGHVS and CDR2 FNYEAQ. The CDR3 DNA reads TGTGCCAGCAGCCGACAGGGGCACGGGGAGCTGTTTTTT. It translates to CASSRQGHGELFF.

The chain employs TRBV7-2 and TRBJ1-1; D gene ambiguous. Trimming removed 1 base from V and 1 base from J, with 10 bases in between. The CDR3 extends over 15 amino acids. Germline CDR1 is SGHTA and CDR2 is FQGNSA. The CDR3 sequence is CASSLGGLRNTEAFF. In DNA form, the CDR3 reads TGTGCCAGCAGCTTAGGCGGTTTAAGGAACACTGAAGCTTTCTTT.

Note on this clone: It is unclear where the CDR3 begins or ends on the DNA, so no DNA is shown, and the CDR3 is as TCRdb lists it. This chain uses TRBV21-1 with TRBJ1-1; the table's D call of TRBD1 was not tested on the DNA. TRBV21-1 is a pseudogene segment. The CDR3 has 15 residues if both end residues are counted. This CDR3 reads CASSKEWGRGTEAFF.

This clone was seen just once. The chain uses TRBV10-3 and TRBJ1-2; perhaps TRBD1 as D (5 bases). Trimming shortened V by 3 bases and J by 3 bases, and 5 bases separated the two germline ends. The CDR3 spans 12 residues. Germline assignment: CDR1 ENHRY and CDR2 SYGVKD. The CDR3 loop reads CAISEGDYGYTF. The CDR3 DNA sequence: TGTGCCATCAGTGAAGGGGACTATGGCTACACCTTC.

V is TRBV18 and J is TRBJ2-7; TRBD1 aligns across 7 bases. Germline-derived CDR1 and CDR2 are KGHSH and LQKENI. J gave up 1 base and V 10 bases, and 7 bases lay outside the gene matches. The CDR3 has 13 residues. This CDR3 is CATSGTASYEQYV. The CDR3 DNA sequence: TGTGCCACCTCCGGGACAGCATCCTACGAGCAGTACGTC.

Ten or more counts support this clone. J is TRBJ1-2 and V is TRBV21-1. TRBV21-1 is recorded as a pseudogene. This CDR3 contains 15 residues. This CDR3 reads CASSKAEAVPYGYTF. DNA of the CDR3: TGTGCCAGCAGCAAAGCGGAAGCGGTACCTTATGGCTACACCTTC.

The chain carries TRBV3-1 (or the pseudogene TRBV3-2) and TRBJ2-2; 7 positions match TRBD2. CDR3 length equals 17 residues. Germline CDR1 LGHDT, CDR2 YNNKEL (reference sequence). The ends lost 3 bases at V and 3 bases at J; junction bases unmatched: 10. The CDR3 DNA follows: TGTGCCAGCAGCCAGGACCAGGGCGGGGGTGACACCGGGGAGCTGTTTTTT. Protein product: CASSQDQGGGDTGELFF.

This sequence joins TRBV10-1 and TRBJ2-3; 14 nucleotides match TRBD2. Germline-derived CDR1 and CDR2 are WNHNN and SYGVQD (reference sequence). The CDR3 is 15 amino acids. Trimming removed 5 bases from V and 5 bases from J; junction bases left unmatched: 3. CDR3 sequence reads: CASSPGLAGVDTQYF. The CDR3 nucleotides read TGCGCCAGCAGTCCGGGACTAGCGGGGGTAGATACGCAGTATTTT.

The chain is built from TRBV7-6 and TRBJ2-1; TRBD2 agrees at 7 bases. The length of the CDR3 is 15 residues. Germline values: CDR1 SGHVS, CDR2 FNYEAQ. V gave up 4 bases and J gave up 9 bases; unmatched junction bases: 12. CDR3 coding DNA: TGTGCCAGCAGCTCCGAGGGGAGCGGGGCAGGTGAGCAGTTCTTC. This encodes CASSSEGSGAGEQFF.

Concerning this clone itself: At one end the junction does not follow the germline gene, possibly because of a read error. This chain joins TRBV4-1 and TRBJ2-3, with D perhaps TRBD2 (6 bases). The CDR3 is made up of 14 amino acids. Germline V gene lookup returns CDR1 MGHRA and CDR2 YSYEKL. CDR3 bases: TGCGCCAGCAGCCCCGGGGACTCCACAAATACGCAGTATTTT. It is translated as CASSPGDSTNTQYF.

The chain is built from TRBV6-5 and TRBJ2-7, with 12 positions matching TRBD2. This CDR3 region has 14 residues. After removal of 10 bases from V and 5 bases from J, the junction contained 9 bases not matched to a gene. Per the germline V gene, CDR1 is MNHEY and CDR2 is SVGAGI. The CDR3 DNA reads as TGTGCCACCCAACTAGCGGGGGGCTTTGACGAGCAGTACTTC. Protein: CATQLAGGFDEQYF.

J is TRBJ2-2 and V is TRBV3-1 (or the pseudogene TRBV3-2), with 9 bases that match TRBD2. After removal of 2 bases from V and 2 bases from J, the junction contained 9 bases not matched to a gene. Germline V gene data show CDR1 as LGHDT and CDR2 as YNNKEL (reference sequence). The CDR3 extends over 18 amino acids. The CDR3 protein is CASSQFSGGPLNTGELFF. In DNA form, the CDR3 reads TGTGCCAGCAGCCAATTCAGCGGGGGGCCCCTCAACACCGGGGAGCTGTTTTTT.

The chain joins TRBV9 to TRBJ2-6, with 10 nucleotides matching TRBD1. This CDR3 has 16 residues. Germline V gene sequence: CDR1 SGDLS, CDR2 YYNGEE. J was trimmed by 2 bases and V by 3 bases; bases with no gene match: 2. The CDR3, as DNA: TGTGCCAGCAGCGAGACAGGGGGCGCTGGGGCCAACGTCCTGACTTTC. Amino acids: CASSETGGAGANVLTF.

The rearrangement joins TRBV5-1 to TRBJ2-2; no clear D gene. V dropped 4 bases and J dropped 4 bases, with 11 bases sitting between them. CDR3 length equals 14 residues. Germline-derived CDR1 and CDR2 are SGHRS and YFSETQ. This chain's CDR3 is CASSGETPTGELFF. The CDR3 DNA is TGCGCCAGCAGCGGAGAAACGCCCACCGGGGAGCTGTTTTTT.

This chain links TRBV5-1 with TRBJ2-5, with 7 bases that match TRBD1. The CDR3 runs 14 residues. J lost 2 bases, V lost 2 bases, and 3 bases had no gene match. In germline, CDR1 is SGHRS, CDR2 YFSETQ. The CDR3 here is CASSFSGQQETQYF. CDR3 nucleotide sequence: TGCGCCAGCAGCTTCTCGGGACAGCAAGAGACCCAGTACTTC.

The chain is built from TRBV7-2 and TRBJ1-4; weak D call: TRBD1 (6 bases). The germline gives CDR1 SGHTA, CDR2 FQGNSA. This CDR3 contains 18 residues. V gave up 2 bases and J gave up 3 bases, with 19 bases separating them. The DNA of the CDR3 is TGTGCCAGCAGCTTAATCGGACCGCGGGGGGCGGCTAATGAAAAACTGTTTTTT. Amino acids: CASSLIGPRGAANEKLFF. The entire variable domain, with the rest obtained from reference TRBV7-2 and TRBJ1-4, is as follows: GAGVSQSPSNKVTEKGKDVELRCDPISGHTALYWYRQSLGQGLEFLIYFQGNSAPDKSGLPSDRFSAERTGGSVSTLTIQRTQQEDSAVYLCASSLIGPRGAANEKLFFGSGTQLSVL.

The rearrangement links TRBV5-4 to TRBJ1-3; maybe TRBD1 (6 bases). The CDR3 totals 17 residues. In germline, CDR1 is SGHNT, CDR2 YYREEE (reference sequence). V was shortened by 2 bases and J by 1 base, with 16 bases between the two germline ends. The CDR3 sequence is CASSLMSGVRSGNTIYF. CDR3 coding DNA: TGTGCCAGCAGCTTAATGTCAGGGGTTAGGTCTGGAAACACCATATATTTT.